A single TCR beta chain is shown here with its context. As yet, its antigen is unknown. These data belong to a study of T cell responses to AZD1222 COVID-19 vaccine. Study-level findings and limits: No repertoire was sampled before or during the peak T cell response, only after it.

The assay was immunoSEQ multiplex PCR, and TCRdb's table has in-frame clones only and misses some. The sample lists around 120,000 clones, approximately 86% seen once, with approximately 6.6% in the top ten. V gave up 3 bases and J gave up 4 bases; unmatched junction bases: 6. CDR1 is MNHEY and CDR2 is SVGEGT in the germline V gene. This CDR3 comprises 15 residues. This specimen consisted of peripheral blood, obtained on day 0 of AZD1222 vaccination. The source is an adult in good health. The V gene is TRBV6-2 or TRBV6-3, the J gene TRBJ2-5; 9 nucleotides line up with TRBD2. The CDR3, as DNA: TGTGCCAGCAGTTATGCCGCTAGCGGGGTAGAGACCCAGTACTTC. Its translation: CASSYAASGVETQYF.